Presented here are 15 T cell receptor beta chains from one specimen sequenced in a study of shared clonotypes between healthy human individuals. Sequencing was performed with immunoSEQ multiplex PCR; in TCRdb, only in-frame clones are kept and a portion is missing. The sample lists about 2.1 million clones, roughly 91% occurring once. Naive CD8 cells, CD45RO-negative and positively selected for CCR7, excluded terminally differentiated effector memory CD45RA+ cells. The material sequenced was naive CD8+ T cells from PBMCs. The receptors come from a man between 18 and 35 years old in good health. Some clones in this sample may be carry-over from other donors' samples.

The chain uses TRBV28 and TRBJ1-1; D call uncertain. CDR1 is MDHEN and CDR2 is SYDVKM in the germline V gene. V was shortened by 1 base and J by 1 base, with 7 bases between the two germline ends. The CDR3 totals 14 residues. DNA of the CDR3: TGTGCCAGCAGTTTATCGCTGCGGAACACTGAAGCTTTCTTT. This encodes CASSLSLRNTEAFF.

The V gene is TRBV7-8, the J gene TRBJ1-1; D gene uncertain. V was pared by 1 base and J by 7 bases, with 10 bases between. The CDR3 has 13 amino acids. Germline assignment: CDR1 SGHVS and CDR2 FQNEAQ. DNA for the CDR3: TGTGCCAGCAGCTTAGGACGGAAAGATGAAGCTTTCTTT. This sequence encodes CASSLGRKDEAFF. The entire variable domain, with the rest obtained from reference TRBV7-8 and TRBJ1-1, is as follows: GAGVSQSPRYKVAKRGQDVALRCDPISGHVSLFWYQQALGQGPEFLTYFQNEAQLDKSGLPSDRFFAERPEGSVSTLKIQRTQQEDSAVYLCASSLGRKDEAFFGQGTRLTVV.

The chain carries TRBV11-3 and TRBJ2-1; tentatively, D is TRBD2 (6 bases). This CDR3 is 13 amino acids long. V lost 4 bases, J lost 9 bases, and 13 bases lay in between. Germline values: CDR1 SGHNT, CDR2 YENEEA. The DNA of the CDR3 is TGTGCCAGCAGCTCGGGACCCGGGGGTGAGCAGTTCTTC. Amino acid sequence: CASSSGPGGEQFF.

The genes are TRBV9 and TRBJ2-7; D gene unclear. The CDR3 spans 14 residues. Germline assignment: CDR1 SGDLS and CDR2 YYNGEE. Trimming stripped 4 bases from V and 4 bases from J, with 15 bases between. The CDR3 DNA follows: TGTGCCAGCAGCTCAAGACACGGAAGATACGAGCAGTACTTC. It specifies CASSSRHGRYEQYF.

V is TRBV6-5 and J is TRBJ2-7, with TRBD1 matching over 7 bases. CDR3 length equals 14 residues. CDR1 is MNHEY, CDR2 SVGAGI, per germline. J lost 3 bases, V lost 2 bases, and 4 bases had no gene match. CDR3 sequence: CASSYEGGGYEQYF. CDR3 DNA sequence: TGTGCCAGCAGTTACGAAGGGGGCGGCTACGAGCAGTACTTC.

This chain connects TRBV4-1 to TRBJ1-2, with TRBD1 matching over 7 bases. The CDR3 consists of 14 residues. Germline V gene sequence: CDR1 MGHRA, CDR2 YSYEKL. Trimming removed 4 bases from V and 7 bases from J; junction bases left unmatched: 9. CDR3 in DNA: TGCGCCAGCAGCCCCTCGGACAGGTCCGCTGGCTACACCTTC. Amino acid sequence: CASSPSDRSAGYTF.

Concerning this clone: Other DNA sequences from this sample encode an identical CDR3 as well. The chain carries TRBV28 and TRBJ2-7; weak D call: TRBD2 (5 bases). The CDR3 is 13 amino acids. Germline CDR1 reads MDHEN; CDR2 reads SYDVKM. With 2 bases removed from V and 6 bases from J, the gap between germline ends came to 11 bases. CDR3 coding DNA: TGTGCCAGCAGTTTAGGTCGAGGGTCCGAGCAGTACTTC. This translates into CASSLGRGSEQYF.

The rearrangement uses TRBV9 and TRBJ1-3, with D uncertain. V lost 3 bases and J lost 2, with 15 bases in between. CDR3 length: 16 amino acids. Germline-derived CDR1 and CDR2 are SGDLS and YYNGEE. The CDR3: CASSAEEVLPGNTIYF. The CDR3 region has the DNA TGTGCCAGCAGCGCGGAGGAGGTTTTGCCTGGAAACACCATATATTTT.

The V gene is TRBV4-3, the J gene TRBJ2-1, with no clear D. The ends were cut back, 1 base at V and 10 bases at J, with 14 bases in the middle. From germline, CDR1 is LGHNA and CDR2 YSLEER. The CDR3 covers 14 residues. The DNA for the CDR3 is TGCGCCAGCAGCCAAGGAGCGAGAGCCCTCGAGCAGTTCTTC. Translated, it gives CASSQGARALEQFF.

V gene TRBV5-1 combines with J gene TRBJ2-7; TRBD2 agrees at 7 bases. The CDR3 runs to 17 residues. After removal of 2 bases from V and 5 bases from J, the junction contained 16 bases not matched to a gene. CDR1 SGHRS and CDR2 YFSETQ come from the germline V gene. The CDR3 bases are TGCGCCAGCAGCTTCTCCGGGGTGGGGAGGGCCTTGGACGAGCAGTACTTC. This gives the protein CASSFSGVGRALDEQYF.

The genes are TRBV21-1 and TRBJ2-7; TRBD2 reflects the table's D call only, with no check against the DNA. TRBV21-1 is a known pseudogene. The CDR3 runs 16 residues. The chain's CDR3 is CASSESVAGALYEQYF. CDR3 DNA sequence: TGTGCCAGCAGCGAGAGCGTTGCGGGAGCGCTCTACGAGCAGTACTTC.

This clone was counted only a few times. V gene TRBV7-9 combines with J gene TRBJ1-5; D gene ambiguous. The ends were cut back, 1 base at V and 0 bases at J, with 7 bases in the middle. CDR1 and CDR2 from the germline V gene are SEHNR and FQNEAQ (reference sequence). The CDR3 has 15 amino acids. Written as DNA, the CDR3 is TGTGCCAGCAGCTTAGGGGGAAATAGCAATCAGCCCCAGCATTTT. Its protein is CASSLGGNSNQPQHF.

CDR3 protein: CASSDPAGQRQNEQFF. CDR3 nucleotides: TGTGCCAGCAGTGACCCCGCCGGGCAGAGACAAAATGAGCAGTTCTTC. The chain has TRBV2 and TRBJ2-1; D not resolved. From germline, CDR1 is SNHLY and CDR2 FYNNEI. V was trimmed by 3 bases and J by 7 bases, leaving 19 bases between them. The CDR3 extends over 16 amino acids.

This chain joins TRBV11-2 and TRBJ2-1; D is perhaps TRBD2 (6 bases). The V gene's germline CDR1 is SGHAT and CDR2 FQNNGV. The CDR3 runs to 17 residues. The V and J ends lost 7 bases and 2 bases respectively, with 21 bases between them. CDR3 residues: CASTPTLGSGTYNEQFF. CDR3 in DNA: TGTGCCAGCACCCCCACACTAGGTAGCGGAACCTACAATGAGCAGTTCTTC.

The chain couples TRBV2 to TRBJ1-2; D remains ambiguous. V lost 0 bases and J lost 4, with 9 bases in between. CDR3 size: 14 residues. Germline V gene lookup returns CDR1 SNHLY and CDR2 FYNNEI. CDR3 nucleotide sequence: TGTGCCAGCAGTGAAGCTCCCGCCACCTATGGCTACACCTTC. This sequence encodes CASSEAPATYGYTF.